This record looks at one TCR beta chain sequence and its context. The use of a sample-barcoded 5' primer and a J-beta primer mix characterized a second PCR of about 6 to 11 cycles. A template-switch adaptor containing 12 random nucleotides labeled each cDNA molecule. Every sample produced at least 2.5 million CDR3-containing paired-end reads. MiXCR, run by TCRdb on the 5' RACE reads, gives a single entry per CDR3 protein. The table has 1.8 million or so distinct CDR3 sequences, roughly 43% seen once. The CDR3 length is 15 residues. Trimming removed 0 bases at V and 1 base at J, with 7 bases between. The V gene's germline CDR1 is LGHDT and CDR2 YNNKEL (reference sequence). This specimen comes from a study of blood T cells in healthy people across ages. Each sample gave at least 7 million isolated PBMCs.

Sequences were obtained from blood. J is TRBJ1-5 and V is TRBV3-1; possible D gene TRBD1, 5 bases. The origin of this receptor is a human donor in good health. The CDR3 coding sequence is TGTGCCAGCAGCCAAGAGGGGCCAAGCAATCAGCCCCAGCATTTT. Amino acids: CASSQEGPSNQPQHF.